This passage covers 16 T cell receptor beta chains from one sample sequenced in a study of T cells after yellow fever vaccination. TCRdb re-called the 5' RACE reads through MiXCR, storing one row per CDR3 protein. Among about 400,000 distinct CDR3 sequences listed, approximately 10% were seen once. Sequencing used PBMCs, obtained on the day of the first yellow fever vaccination. The receptor source for this set is a man between 18 and 29 years old who received the YFV17D yellow fever vaccine.

The sample holds a few counts of this clonotype. J is TRBJ1-1 and V is TRBV12-3 or TRBV12-4; a weak D match, TRBD1 (5 bases). The CDR3 covers 13 residues. Trimming left V 8 bases short and J 4 bases short, with 14 bases between. Here the CDR3 reads CASGEGLATEAFF. CDR3 sequence (DNA): TGTGCCAGCGGAGAGGGGCTAGCCACTGAAGCTTTCTTT.

The chain has TRBV10-3 and TRBJ1-1; D unresolved. The germline V gene has CDR1 ENHRY and CDR2 SYGVKD. The CDR3 extends over 14 amino acids. Trimming removed 2 bases from V and 3 bases from J, with 10 bases in between. The CDR3 protein is CAISEREVYTEAFF. The DNA for the CDR3 is TGTGCCATCAGTGAGAGAGAGGTCTACACTGAAGCTTTCTTT.

This clonotype has only a few counts. V gene TRBV4-1 combines with J gene TRBJ1-6; a possible D gene is TRBD1 (6 bases). Trimming cost V 0 bases and J 3 bases, with 9 bases left between them. CDR3 length: 16 residues. The germline V gene encodes CDR1 MGHRA and CDR2 YSYEKL. CDR3 in amino acids: CASSQDKQGYNSPLHF. As DNA, the CDR3 is TGCGCCAGCAGCCAAGATAAACAGGGCTATAATTCACCCCTCCACTTT.

A few counts support this clonotype. The chain couples TRBV5-6 to TRBJ1-3; D is ambiguous. Per germline, CDR1 SGHDT and CDR2 YYEEEE. The CDR3 consists of 14 residues. The ends were cut back, 2 bases at V and 4 bases at J, with 10 bases in the middle. The CDR3 is CASSFPGSGNTIYF. In DNA form, the CDR3 reads TGTGCCAGCAGCTTTCCTGGGAGCGGAAACACCATATATTTT. Full variable domain (outside the CDR3, taken from reference TRBV5-6 and TRBJ1-3): DAGVTQSPTHLIKTRGQQVTLRCSPKSGHDTVSWYQQALGQGPQFIFQYYEEEERQRGNFPDRFSGHQFPNYSSELNVNALLLGDSALYLCASSFPGSGNTIYFGEGSWLTVV.

The V gene is TRBV27, the J gene TRBJ2-1; D may be TRBD2 (7 bases). The length of the CDR3 is 13 residues. The V end was cut by 6 bases, the J end by 8 bases, with 14 bases between. The germline V gene encodes CDR1 MNHEY and CDR2 SMNVEV (reference sequence). CDR3: CASSHRGADEQFF. Here the CDR3 DNA reads TGTGCCAGCAGCCACCGGGGGGCGGATGAGCAGTTCTTC.

The chain has TRBV30 and TRBJ1-5; perhaps TRBD1 as D (5 bases). The CDR3 extends over 14 amino acids. From germline, CDR1 is GTSNPN and CDR2 SVGIG (reference sequence). V gave up 5 bases and J gave up 10 bases, with 21 bases separating them. The CDR3, as DNA: TGTGCCTGGTCCCAGGACATTGGCTTCTCACCCCAGCATTTT. It encodes CAWSQDIGFSPQHF.

This clonotype was recorded many times. Here the CDR3 DNA reads TGTGCCAGCAGCGTAGACCCACAGGGGCCTCGACCTGGCTACACCTTC. Amino acid sequence: CASSVDPQGPRPGYTF. This chain uses TRBV9 with TRBJ1-2; 7 nucleotides line up with TRBD1. Germline V CDR1 and CDR2: SGDLS, YYNGEE. There are 16 residues in the CDR3. The trim removed 0 bases at V and 7 bases at J, leaving 12 bases unmatched.

This clonotype was picked up a small number of times. V and J are TRBV20-1 and TRBJ1-1; maybe TRBD1 (5 bases). This CDR3 spans 13 amino acids. Germline-derived CDR1 and CDR2 are DFQATT and SNEGSKA (reference sequence). Trimming stripped 5 bases from V and 5 bases from J, with 15 bases between. Here the CDR3 DNA reads TGCAGTGCTCCCCCCGGGGGGAGAACTGAAGCTTTCTTT. Its translation is CSAPPGGRTEAFF.

This clonotype appeared a few times. The CDR3 here is CASSWDRASYGYTF. DNA for the CDR3: TGTGCCAGCAGCTGGGACAGGGCTTCGTATGGCTACACCTTC. V usage is TRBV5-4 and J usage is TRBJ1-2, with 9 bases fitting TRBD1. After removal of 3 bases from V and 5 bases from J, the junction contained 5 bases not matched to a gene. The CDR3 is 14 residues long. The germline V gene encodes CDR1 SGHNT and CDR2 YYREEE (reference sequence).

This sequence joins TRBV9 and TRBJ1-2; the D is unclear. Germline V CDR1 and CDR2: SGDLS, YYNGEE. The germline V and J ends were trimmed by 2 bases and 4 bases, with 15 bases remaining between them. CDR3 length: 15 residues. The CDR3 sequence: CASSVQVKALYGYTF. CDR3 DNA sequence: TGTGCCAGCAGCGTCCAGGTTAAAGCCCTCTATGGCTACACCTTC.

This clonotype was seen more than once but under ten times. The DNA for the CDR3 is TGCGCCAGCAGTGAAGGATCCGCCTCATACGAGCAGTACTTC. It yields the protein CASSEGSASYEQYF. This chain links TRBV10-1 with TRBJ2-7; unclear D gene. V shed 3 bases and J shed 4 bases, with 13 bases lying between them. Germline loops: CDR1 WNHNN, CDR2 SYGVQD (reference sequence). This CDR3 has 14 amino acids.

The rearrangement links TRBV4-3 to TRBJ2-7; D uncertain. The CDR3 runs to 17 residues. Germline CDR1 and CDR2: LGHNA and YSLEER. Trimming removed 0 bases from V and 2 bases from J, with 17 bases in between. This chain's CDR3 is CASSQELPLSYTYEQYF. The CDR3 DNA follows: TGCGCCAGCAGCCAAGAGTTACCCCTAAGCTACACCTACGAGCAGTACTTC.

This clonotype has a handful of counts. J is TRBJ2-7 and V is TRBV7-2, with D possibly being TRBD2 (6 bases). The V end lost 1 base, the J end lost 4 bases, and 17 bases lay between the germline ends. The germline V gene encodes CDR1 SGHTA and CDR2 FQGNSA. The CDR3 extends over 16 amino acids. The CDR3 DNA sequence: TGTGCCAGCAGCTTAGGAAGGTGGGGCGGAGGGTACGAGCAGTACGTC. It yields the protein CASSLGRWGGGYEQYV.

The chain carries TRBV5-1 and TRBJ2-7, with 9 bases that match TRBD1. This CDR3 is 15 amino acids long. Losses at the gene ends were 4 bases for V and 3 bases for J; bases not matched to a gene: 8. The V gene's germline CDR1 is SGHRS and CDR2 YFSETQ. This chain's CDR3 is CASSTTGGLNYEQYF. The DNA for the CDR3 is TGCGCCAGCAGCACGACAGGGGGACTTAACTACGAGCAGTACTTC.

This clonotype was seen more than once but under ten times. The chain employs TRBV5-1 and TRBJ2-3, with D possibly matching TRBD2 (5 bases). The CDR3 spans 15 residues. The V end was cut by 0 bases, the J end by 2 bases, with 10 bases between. Germline V lookup: CDR1 SGHRS, CDR2 YFSETQ. The chain's CDR3 is CASSLVGINTDTQYF. The DNA for the CDR3 is TGCGCCAGCAGCTTGGTCGGGATCAACACAGATACGCAGTATTTT.

The rearrangement joins TRBV19 to TRBJ1-1; D gene unclear. This CDR3 contains 14 residues. The V end lost 6 bases, the J end lost 8 bases, and 19 bases lay between the germline ends. Germline V CDR1 and CDR2: LNHDA, SQIVND (reference sequence). The CDR3 loop reads CASRSSPTSSEAFF. CDR3 DNA sequence: TGTGCCAGTAGATCCTCCCCGACCTCATCAGAAGCTTTCTTT.